The 20 T cell receptor beta chains below were found in one sample sequenced in a study of OX40 agonist ivuxolimab in advanced cancers. TCRdb's copy holds only in-frame clones and misses some; the assay was immunoSEQ multiplex PCR. The sample includes 65,000 to 85,000 clones, approximately 85% of them seen just once. Sequenced material: CD4+ or CD8+ T cells sorted from blood, taken in a trial of the OX40 agonist ivuxolimab. Receptors originate from an adult with an advanced solid tumor such as melanoma, head and neck, liver or kidney cancer.

The rearrangement uses TRBV28 and TRBJ1-4; D is uncertain. The germline V and J ends were trimmed by 6 bases and 4 bases, with 9 bases remaining between them. The CDR3 totals 13 residues. CDR1 MDHEN and CDR2 SYDVKM come from the germline V gene. The CDR3 coding sequence is TGTGCCAGCAGCCGGATGGTTAATGAAAAACTGTTTTTT. This gives the protein CASSRMVNEKLFF.

The gene calls are TRBV11-3 and TRBJ2-2; TRBD1 might be the D (5 bases). Trimming pared 3 bases from V and 7 bases from J, leaving 9 bases between. The CDR3 contains 13 residues. Germline V gives CDR1 SGHNT, CDR2 YENEEA. The CDR3 DNA is TGTGCCAGCAGCTTCAGGGTCGGCGGGGAGCTGTTTTTT. Amino acid sequence: CASSFRVGGELFF.

Written as DNA, the CDR3 is TGCGCCAGCAGTTCACAACTAGCGGGGGGGAACATAAACGCCTACGAGCAGTACTTC. It specifies CASSSQLAGGNINAYEQYF. The V gene is TRBV4-1, the J gene TRBJ2-7; TRBD2 matches at 13 bases. The CDR3 length is 19 residues. V lost 6 bases to trimming and J lost 2 bases; unmatched junction nucleotides: 16. In germline, CDR1 is MGHRA, CDR2 YSYEKL.

The chain links TRBV28 to TRBJ2-2; TRBD1 matches at 7 bases. Losses at the gene ends were 4 bases for V and 3 bases for J; bases not matched to a gene: 8. CDR3 length equals 16 residues. Germline V CDR1 and CDR2: MDHEN, SYDVKM. The CDR3 DNA reads TGTGCCAGCAGTTCCCCCGGGACAGTATACACCGGGGAGCTGTTTTTT. It encodes CASSSPGTVYTGELFF.

The V gene is TRBV28, the J gene TRBJ2-3, with 10 bases lining up with TRBD1. Trimming took 6 bases from V and 6 from J; bases not matched to a gene: 9. Germline-derived CDR1 and CDR2 are MDHEN and SYDVKM. This CDR3 spans 15 amino acids. The CDR3 nucleotides are TGTGCCAGCAGCCCCCCGGGACAGGGGTATGATACGCAGTATTTT. Protein: CASSPPGQGYDTQYF.

The chain carries TRBV9 and TRBJ2-1, with 11 bases that match TRBD2. This CDR3 comprises 16 residues. CDR1 is SGDLS and CDR2 is YYNGEE in the germline V gene. Losses at the gene ends were 0 bases for V and 8 bases for J; bases not matched to a gene: 7. The CDR3 loop reads CASSVVVSGGVYEQFF. The CDR3 region has the DNA TGTGCCAGCAGCGTAGTGGTTAGCGGGGGGGTATATGAGCAGTTCTTC.

This chain connects TRBV19 to TRBJ1-2; D gene unclear. The CDR3 covers 14 residues. CDR1 and CDR2 from the germline V gene are LNHDA and SQIVND (reference sequence). V lost 5 bases and J lost 2, with 12 bases in between. The CDR3 sequence is CASSVALGNYGYTF. The CDR3 bases are TGTGCCAGTAGTGTTGCGCTAGGGAACTATGGCTACACCTTC.

The chain links TRBV11-2 to TRBJ2-7; tentative D call: TRBD1 (5 bases). The CDR3 length is 16 residues. Germline values: CDR1 SGHAT, CDR2 FQNNGV. V gave up 5 bases and J gave up 6 bases, with 23 bases separating them. The CDR3 region has the DNA TGTGCCAGCAGCCCGACAGTACAGCAGGGTATAGGCGAGCAGTACTTC. This gives the protein CASSPTVQQGIGEQYF. The complete variable domain, with remaining parts taken from reference TRBV11-2 and TRBJ2-7, reads EAGVAQSPRYKIIEKRQSVAFWCNPISGHATLYWYQQILGQGPKLLIQFQNNGVVDDSQLPKDRFSAERLKGVDSTLKIQPAKLEDSAVYLCASSPTVQQGIGEQYFGPGTRLTVT.

The table lists this clone with a few counts. In nucleotides, the CDR3 is TGTGCCATCAGTGAGCGGGGACTAGCGGGGCAAGAGACCCAGTACTTC. The encoded protein is CAISERGLAGQETQYF. V gene TRBV10-3 combines with J gene TRBJ2-5; 13 bases align to TRBD2. This CDR3 has 16 amino acids. Unmatched junction bases numbered 2, after V lost 2 bases and J lost 2 bases. CDR1 ENHRY and CDR2 SYGVKD come from the germline V gene.

The rearrangement uses TRBV5-4 and TRBJ2-5; the D gene is possibly TRBD1 (5 bases). CDR1 and CDR2 from the germline V gene are SGHNT and YYREEE (reference sequence). Trimming removed 0 bases from V and 2 bases from J, with 8 bases in between. The CDR3 runs 14 residues. The CDR3, as DNA: TGTGCCAGCAGCTTGGCACAGGCACAAGAGACCCAGTACTTC. Encoded protein: CASSLAQAQETQYF.

This chain's CDR3 is CAWSPGQGALSNYGYTF. CDR3 in DNA: TGTGCCTGGAGTCCTGGACAGGGGGCCCTATCTAACTATGGCTACACCTTC. The gene calls are TRBV30 and TRBJ1-2; 11 bases line up with TRBD1. The germline CDR1 and CDR2 sequences are GTSNPN and SVGIG (reference sequence). The ends lost 2 bases at V and 0 bases at J; junction bases unmatched: 8. The CDR3 loop spans 17 amino acids.

CDR3 amino acids: CATSTWENYGYTF. CDR3 nucleotides: TGTGCCACCAGCACTTGGGAGAACTATGGCTACACCTTC. The rearrangement joins TRBV15 to TRBJ1-2, with unresolved D. The V and J ends lost 4 bases and 2 bases respectively, with 8 bases between them. The germline CDR1 and CDR2 sequences are LNHNV and YYDKDF (reference sequence). The CDR3 sequence is 13 residues long.

The chain couples TRBV5-1 to TRBJ2-3, with a possible D match to TRBD2 (6 bases). The CDR3 covers 15 residues. Trimming pared 3 bases from V and 0 bases from J, leaving 11 bases between. CDR1 and CDR2 from the germline V gene are SGHRS and YFSETQ. The CDR3 is CASSSWRDSTDTQYF. The DNA of the CDR3 is TGCGCCAGCAGCTCCTGGCGGGATAGCACAGATACGCAGTATTTT.

V is TRBV11-1 and J is TRBJ2-5; D gene uncertain. Trimming pared 1 base from V and 5 bases from J, leaving 8 bases between. The CDR3 consists of 13 residues. Per germline, CDR1 SGHAT and CDR2 FQDESV (reference sequence). The CDR3 nucleotides are TGTGCCAGCAGCTTAGTGGATATGGAGACCCAGTACTTC. Translated, it gives CASSLVDMETQYF.

The chain couples TRBV7-9 to TRBJ2-7; D is possibly TRBD1 or TRBD2 (5 bases each). This CDR3 is 15 amino acids long. Trimming removed 7 bases from V and 5 bases from J, with 21 bases in between. Germline V CDR1 and CDR2: SEHNR, FQNEAQ (reference sequence). CDR3 sequence reads: CASTLGYPEGNEQYF. CDR3 sequence (DNA): TGTGCCAGCACCCTCGGTTATCCAGAGGGGAACGAGCAGTACTTC. Filled out from reference TRBV7-9 and TRBJ2-7, the complete variable domain reads DTGVSQNPRHKITKRGQNVTFRCDPISEHNRLYWYRQTLGQGPEFLTYFQNEAQLEKSRLLSDRFSAERPKGSFSTLEIQRTEQGDSAMYLCASTLGYPEGNEQYFGPGTRLTVT.

J is TRBJ1-2 and V is TRBV5-1; 8 bases match TRBD1. The trim removed 1 base at V and 4 bases at J, leaving 6 bases unmatched. Germline V gene sequence: CDR1 SGHRS, CDR2 YFSETQ. This CDR3 comprises 15 residues. For the CDR3, the DNA is TGCGCCAGCAGCTTGAGTGTGACAGGGGCCTATGGCTACACCTTC. Encoded protein: CASSLSVTGAYGYTF.

V gene TRBV7-8 combines with J gene TRBJ1-2; 8 positions agree with TRBD1. V lost 5 bases to trimming and J lost 1 base; unmatched junction nucleotides: 18. This CDR3 is built from 19 residues. Germline CDR1 SGHVS, CDR2 FQNEAQ. This CDR3 is CASSPGTGAPTTYNYGYTF. The CDR3, as DNA: TGTGCCAGCAGCCCCGGGACAGGCGCGCCAACCACTTATAACTATGGCTACACCTTC.

The rearrangement joins TRBV7-2 to TRBJ1-2; maybe TRBD1 (6 bases). The CDR3 loop spans 16 amino acids. Trimming took off 1 base at V and 4 bases at J, with 16 bases between the two ends. Germline lookup yields CDR1 SGHTA and CDR2 FQGNSA. This CDR3 is CASSLGTGGTPYGYTF. The DNA of the CDR3 is TGTGCCAGCAGCTTAGGTACGGGGGGCACCCCCTATGGCTACACCTTC.

The rearrangement links TRBV10-3 to TRBJ1-1; TRBD1 matches 7 bases. Germline CDR1 reads ENHRY; CDR2 reads SYGVKD. This CDR3 is built from 17 residues. After removal of 0 bases from V and 5 bases from J, the junction contained 12 bases not matched to a gene. The CDR3: CAISESAGGILGTEAFF. In DNA form, the CDR3 reads TGTGCCATCAGTGAGTCGGCAGGGGGAATTCTGGGTACTGAAGCTTTCTTT.

The chain recombines TRBV4-1 with TRBJ2-1; 7 nucleotides line up with TRBD1. CDR1 is MGHRA, CDR2 YSYEKL, per germline. J was trimmed by 4 bases and V by 1 base; bases with no gene match: 7. CDR3 length: 16 amino acids. DNA for the CDR3: TGCGCCAGCAGCCAAGCGATGGGACAGCTGTACAATGAGCAGTTCTTC. Translated, it gives CASSQAMGQLYNEQFF.